This TCR beta chain was captured by sequencing in a study of cytomegalovirus exposure and HLA in healthy donors. Per germline, CDR1 MGHRA and CDR2 YSYEKL. This CDR3 is 14 amino acids long. Trimming shortened V by 1 base and J by 0 bases, and 6 bases separated the two germline ends. PCR amplification relied on 60 Vbeta primers (plus 13 Jbeta primers). As handled by the study authors: Tens of millions of unique TCR beta chains, roughly 11 million of them shared, were counted by a later analysis. The data were produced by immunoSEQ multiplex PCR, yet TCRdb's version contains in-frame clones alone and is incomplete. For V, J and clone size, that table is used; D and trimming come from the DNA. The sample carries around 100,000 clones, around three quarters recorded once. In regard to this clone: Its antigen is currently unknown.

Study results and caveats: There were under 200 TCR beta chains listed as cytomegalovirus-associated. HLA allele associations emerged for some 16,000 TCR beta sequences in a later analysis, at 0.05 false discovery rate.

Donors consisted of healthy bone marrow donors. Specimen: PBMCs. The TCR was taken from a woman between 40 and 50 years old in good health and CMV-seronegative. The chain is built from TRBV4-1 and TRBJ1-1, with D unresolved. This chain's CDR3 is CASSQGLLNTEAFF. The CDR3 region has the DNA TGCGCCAGCAGCCAAGGGCTTCTGAACACTGAAGCTTTCTTT.